A selection of T cell receptor beta chains follows, all from one sample in a study of cytomegalovirus exposure and HLA in healthy donors. Using immunoSEQ multiplex PCR, the repertoire was profiled, and TCRdb retains in-frame clones only, with some absent. The sample consists of about 82,000 clones, roughly 72% of them appearing once. Sequencing used PBMCs. The receptors here all came from a woman between 45 and 65 years old in good health and CMV-seropositive. CDR3s include the opening cysteine and the closing phenylalanine or tryptophan. A D gene is named only where the DNA matches it firmly. The size field is filled for only some rows; it gives once, few, many or a size class.

d_gene | j_gene | abundance | v_gene | CDR3aa | CDR3nt
- | TRBJ1-1 | few | TRBV29-1 | CSVEGGQNTEAFF | TGCAGCGTTGAAGGGGGACAGAACACTGAAGCTTTCTTT
- | TRBJ2-7 | - | TRBV7-2 | CASSLGAGRTYEQYF | TGTGCCAGCAGCTTAGGGGCGGGGCGAACCTACGAGCAGTACTTC
- | TRBJ1-2 | - | TRBV6-5 | CASTLPGVEGYTF | TGTGCCAGCACCTTGCCGGGGGTGGAAGGCTACACCTTC
- | TRBJ2-5 | - | TRBV2 | CASRDVRWRETQYF | TGTGCCAGCAGAGATGTTAGGTGGCGGGAGACCCAGTACTTC
- | TRBJ2-5 | - | TRBV4-1 | CASSLDQEETQYF | TGCGCCAGCAGCCTCGACCAGGAAGAGACCCAGTACTTC
- | TRBJ1-5 | - | TRBV27 | CASSYTGTLNQPQHF | TGTGCCAGCAGTTATACAGGGACCCTCAATCAGCCCCAGCATTTT
- | TRBJ2-2 | - | TRBV5-4 | CASSLVLAPGELFF | TGTGCCAGCAGCTTGGTACTAGCTCCCGGGGAGCTGTTTTTT
- | TRBJ2-3 | - | TRBV27 | CASSLGRADTQYF | TGTGCCAGCAGTTTAGGGAGAGCAGATACGCAGTATTTT
- | TRBJ2-1 | - | TRBV15 | CATSRGGIGLYNEQFF | TGTGCCACCAGCAGAGGAGGGATCGGTCTCTACAATGAGCAGTTCTTC
- | TRBJ2-3 | - | TRBV5-1 | CASSLVVPTDAQYF | TGCGCCAGCAGCTTGGTAGTTCCCACAGATGCGCAGTATTTT
- | TRBJ2-5 | - | TRBV4-1 | CASSQDLETQYF | TGCGCCAGCAGCCAAGATCTTGAGACCCAGTACTTC
- | TRBJ1-2 | - | TRBV5-4 | CASSSPGDRANYGYTF | TGTGCCAGCAGCTCCCCGGGGGATCGGGCTAACTATGGCTACACCTTC
- | TRBJ1-1 | - | TRBV4-2 | CASSRRIRTGFKGRGEDTEAFF | TGTGCCAGCAGCCGCCGGATTAGAACAGGGTTTAAAGGGCGGGGGGAGGACACTGAAGCTTTCTTT
- | TRBJ2-1 | - | TRBV6-5 | CASSPRLVSDEQFF | TGTGCCAGCAGTCCAAGACTAGTTAGCGATGAGCAGTTCTTC
TRBD1 | TRBJ2-2 | - | TRBV9 | CASSVETRGLSTGELFF | TGTGCCAGCAGCGTAGAAACCAGGGGGCTGAGCACCGGGGAGCTGTTTTTT
- | TRBJ1-5 | - | TRBV19 | CASTNRGTLSNQPQHF | TGTGCCAGCACTAACCGAGGGACACTTAGCAATCAGCCCCAGCATTTT
TRBD1 | TRBJ1-2 | - | TRBV15 | CATSRDRGQAHGYTF | TGTGCCACCAGCAGAGATCGGGGACAGGCTCATGGCTACACCTTC
TRBD1 | TRBJ1-2 | - | TRBV7-2 | CASSWDRSRGIRANYGYTF | TGTGCCAGCAGCTGGGACAGGAGTCGAGGGATAAGAGCGAACTATGGCTACACCTTC
- | TRBJ2-7 | once | TRBV18 | CASSPGRESSYEQYF | TGTGCCAGCTCACCAGGCCGGGAGAGCTCCTACGAGCAGTACTTC
- | TRBJ1-2 | - | TRBV5-1 | CASSLPGNNYGYTF | TGCGCCAGCAGCTTGCCCGGGAATAACTATGGCTACACCTTC
TRBD1 | TRBJ1-5 | - | TRBV25-1 | CASSGTDNQPQHF | TGTGCCAGCAGCGGGACAGACAATCAGCCCCAGCATTTT
- | TRBJ2-5 | - | TRBV2 | CASYLGGETQYF | TGTGCCAGCTATCTAGGAGGGGAGACCCAGTACTTC
- | TRBJ2-7 | once | TRBV2 | CASRSHYEQYF | TGTGCCAGCAGGAGCCACTACGAGCAGTACTTC
TRBD1 | TRBJ1-2 | - | TRBV2 | CASSNALGQGPRSAGYTF | TGTGCCAGCAGTAACGCCTTGGGACAGGGGCCGCGTTCGGCTGGCTACACCTTC
- | TRBJ1-4 | - | TRBV4-1 | CASSGQGTNEKLFF | TGCGCCAGCAGCGGGCAGGGAACTAATGAAAAACTGTTTTTT
TRBD1 | TRBJ1-2 | - | TRBV25-1 | CASSDPATGRYGYTF | TGTGCCAGCAGTGACCCCGCGACAGGGAGGTATGGCTACACCTTC
- | TRBJ2-7 | - | TRBV19 | CASKGPPATYEQYF | TGTGCCAGTAAGGGGCCCCCCGCGACCTACGAGCAGTACTTC
- | TRBJ1-1 | - | TRBV2 | CASSVYGGTTEAFF | TGTGCCAGCAGTGTTTATGGGGGGACCACTGAGGCTTTCTTT
- | TRBJ2-7 | - | TRBV7-8 | CASSPSRDNSYEQYF | TGTGCCAGCAGTCCGTCCCGGGACAACTCCTACGAGCAGTACTTC